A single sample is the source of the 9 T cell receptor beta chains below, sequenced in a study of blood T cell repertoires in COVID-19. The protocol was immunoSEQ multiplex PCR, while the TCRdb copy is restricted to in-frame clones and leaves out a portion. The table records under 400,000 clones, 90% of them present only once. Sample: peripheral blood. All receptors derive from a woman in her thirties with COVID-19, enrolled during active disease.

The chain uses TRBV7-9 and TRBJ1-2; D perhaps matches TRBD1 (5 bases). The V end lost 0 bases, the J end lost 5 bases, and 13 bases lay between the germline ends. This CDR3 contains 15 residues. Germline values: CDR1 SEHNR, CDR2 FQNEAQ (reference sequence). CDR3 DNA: TGTGCCAGCAGCTTAGCAGAGACAGCCTTGTATGGCTACACCTTC. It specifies CASSLAETALYGYTF.

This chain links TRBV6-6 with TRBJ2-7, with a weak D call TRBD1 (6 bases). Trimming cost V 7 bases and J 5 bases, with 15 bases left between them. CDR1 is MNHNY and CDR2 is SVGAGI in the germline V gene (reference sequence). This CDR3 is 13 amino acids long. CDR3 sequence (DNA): TGTGCCAGCATCGCAGGGGAGCGACACGAGCAGTACTTC. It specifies CASIAGERHEQYF.

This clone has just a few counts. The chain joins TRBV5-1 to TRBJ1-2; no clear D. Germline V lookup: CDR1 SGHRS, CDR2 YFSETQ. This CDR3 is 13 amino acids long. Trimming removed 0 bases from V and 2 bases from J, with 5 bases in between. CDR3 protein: CASSLDKNYGYTF. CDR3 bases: TGCGCCAGCAGCTTGGACAAGAACTATGGCTACACCTTC.

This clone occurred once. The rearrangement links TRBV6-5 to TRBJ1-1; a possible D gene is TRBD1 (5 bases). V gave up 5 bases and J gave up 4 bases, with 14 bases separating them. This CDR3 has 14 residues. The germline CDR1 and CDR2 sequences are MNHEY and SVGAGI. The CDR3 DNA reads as TGTGCCAGCAGTCTACGCGGGGGAAGCACTGAAGCTTTCTTT. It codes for CASSLRGGSTEAFF.

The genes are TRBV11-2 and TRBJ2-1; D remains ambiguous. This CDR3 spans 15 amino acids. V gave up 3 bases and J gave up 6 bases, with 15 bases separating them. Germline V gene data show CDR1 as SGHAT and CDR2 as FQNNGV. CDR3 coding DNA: TGTGCCAGCAGCTTTGGCAGATCCACCGCCAATGAGCAGTTCTTC. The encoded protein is CASSFGRSTANEQFF.

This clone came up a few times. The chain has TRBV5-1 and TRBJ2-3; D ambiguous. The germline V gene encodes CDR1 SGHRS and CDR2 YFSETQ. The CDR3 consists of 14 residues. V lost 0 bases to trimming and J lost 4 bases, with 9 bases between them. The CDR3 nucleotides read TGCGCCAGCAGCTTGGGACAAATTGCAGATACGCAGTATTTT. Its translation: CASSLGQIADTQYF.

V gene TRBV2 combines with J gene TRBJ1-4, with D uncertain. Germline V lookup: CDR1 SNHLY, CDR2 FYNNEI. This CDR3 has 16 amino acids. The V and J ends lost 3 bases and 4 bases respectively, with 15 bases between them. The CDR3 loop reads CASSDGPLAGNEKLFF. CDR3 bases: TGTGCCAGCAGTGATGGGCCTCTTGCCGGTAATGAAAAACTGTTTTTT.

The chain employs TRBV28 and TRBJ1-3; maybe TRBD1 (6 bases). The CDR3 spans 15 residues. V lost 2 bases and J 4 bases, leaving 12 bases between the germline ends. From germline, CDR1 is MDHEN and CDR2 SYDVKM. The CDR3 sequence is CASSLQGGTGNTIYF. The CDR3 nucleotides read TGTGCCAGCAGTTTACAAGGGGGTACCGGAAACACCATATATTTT.

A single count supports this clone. In DNA, the CDR3 is TGTGCCAGTAACCCAAGGGGGACGGGCAATCAGCCCCAGCATTTT. Protein sequence: CASNPRGTGNQPQHF. The V gene is TRBV19, the J gene TRBJ1-5; possibly TRBD1 for D (6 bases). The CDR3 extends over 15 amino acids. V lost 7 bases, J lost 2 bases, and 15 bases lay in between. The germline gives CDR1 LNHDA, CDR2 SQIVND (reference sequence).